This T cell receptor beta chain stems from a study of T cell responses to AZD1222 COVID-19 vaccine. Sequencing was performed with immunoSEQ multiplex PCR; in TCRdb, only in-frame clones are kept and a portion is missing. The repertoire holds 90,000 to 100,000 clones, approximately 90% seen once, with 6.5% to 8% in the top ten. Germline V CDR1 and CDR2: SGDLS, YYNGEE. V was pared by 3 bases and J by 3 bases, with 6 bases of the junction left unmatched. The CDR3 totals 15 residues. Sequenced here: peripheral blood, sampled on day 0 of AZD1222 vaccination. V and J are TRBV9 and TRBJ2-7; 10 bases are a match to TRBD1. The source of this sequence is an adult in good health. CDR3 in DNA: TGTGCCAGCAGCGGGGGACAGGGGCAACTCTACGAGCAGTACTTC. It encodes CASSGGQGQLYEQYF.